The 12 T cell receptor beta chains listed next were all sequenced from one sample in a study of T cells after yellow fever vaccination. MiXCR, run by TCRdb on the 5' RACE reads, gives a single entry per CDR3 protein. The sample lists 300,000 to 350,000 distinct CDR3 sequences; around 8.1% were seen once. Material: PBMCs, obtained around 45 days after the first yellow fever vaccination. The origin of the receptors is a man aged 18-30 years who received the YFV17D yellow fever vaccine.

A few counts support this clonotype. The chain recombines TRBV5-1 with TRBJ1-5, with D unclear. Germline CDR1 reads SGHRS; CDR2 reads YFSETQ. This CDR3 has 16 amino acids. V was cut by 4 bases and J by 1 base, with 15 bases left in between. CDR3 residues: CASSPSRVRSNQPQHF. In nucleotides, the CDR3 is TGCGCCAGCAGCCCAAGCCGAGTACGGAGCAATCAGCCCCAGCATTTT.

V and J are TRBV7-3 and TRBJ2-1; D is unclear. CDR3 size: 13 residues. From germline, CDR1 is SGHTA and CDR2 FQGTGA. V shed 5 bases and J shed 7 bases, with 12 bases lying between them. The CDR3 is CASSKHVLNEQFF. The CDR3 coding sequence is TGTGCCAGCAGCAAACACGTCTTAAATGAGCAGTTCTTC.

The V and J genes are TRBV7-2 and TRBJ2-5; the D gene could be TRBD1 or TRBD2 (5 bases each). The V end was cut by 1 base, the J end by 5 bases, with 11 bases between. The CDR3 loop spans 14 amino acids. Per germline, CDR1 SGHTA and CDR2 FQGNSA. CDR3 amino acids: CASSLDNRRETQYF. CDR3 coding DNA: TGTGCCAGCAGCTTAGATAACAGGAGGGAGACCCAGTACTTC.

Remarks on this clonotype: Relative to the germline gene, one junction end is altered; a read error may explain this. The chain recombines TRBV7-8 with TRBJ2-2; 12 nucleotides align to TRBD1. Germline CDR1 SGHVS, CDR2 FQNEAQ. The CDR3 extends over 17 amino acids. In nucleotides, the CDR3 is TGTGTCAGCAGAAAACGACCGGGACAGGGGGCGCCCGGGGAGCTGTTTTTT. Amino acids: CVSRKRPGQGAPGELFF.

This chain uses TRBV12-3 or TRBV12-4 with TRBJ2-1, with D perhaps TRBD2 (5 bases). The length of the CDR3 is 14 residues. The V end lost 1 base, the J end lost 6 bases, and 10 bases lay between the germline ends. The CDR3 DNA reads TGTGCCAGCAGTTTAGGAGCGACTACCAATGAGCAGTTCTTC. It specifies CASSLGATTNEQFF.

The chain employs TRBV6-5 and TRBJ2-1; tentative D call: TRBD2 (5 bases). V lost 4 bases to trimming and J lost 2 bases, with 15 bases between them. CDR1 is MNHEY, CDR2 SVGAGI, per germline. The CDR3 spans 16 residues. The CDR3 bases are TGTGCCAGCAGTTCCAGCCGGACTCTTGCCTACAATGAGCAGTTCTTC. Residues: CASSSSRTLAYNEQFF.

This rearrangement joins TRBV27 to TRBJ2-7; 7 nucleotides align to TRBD1. V lost 3 bases and J lost 4; bases outside the gene matches: 9. The germline gives CDR1 MNHEY, CDR2 SMNVEV (reference sequence). This CDR3 is built from 15 residues. CDR3 sequence (DNA): TGTGCCAGCAGTTTGTACGGACAGGCGAAGTACGAGCAGTACGTC. Translation gives CASSLYGQAKYEQYV.

The chain has TRBV11-2 and TRBJ2-2, with D perhaps TRBD1 or TRBD2 (5 bases each). The CDR3 has 15 residues. Between the trimmed V and J ends, which lost 1 base and 5 bases, there was a span of 11 bases. Germline-derived CDR1 and CDR2 are SGHAT and FQNNGV. Here the CDR3 DNA reads TGTGCCAGCAGCTTAGTCCGGGGCAGGACCGGGGAGCTGTTTTTT. It is translated as CASSLVRGRTGELFF.

J is TRBJ1-2 and V is TRBV6-5, with D perhaps TRBD1 (6 bases). Germline V lookup: CDR1 MNHEY, CDR2 SVGAGI. V was trimmed by 3 bases and J by 4 bases, leaving 18 bases between them. The CDR3 extends over 16 amino acids. CDR3 amino acids: CASSYGGQGPSYGYTF. In DNA, the CDR3 is TGTGCCAGCAGTTATGGGGGGCAGGGGCCGAGCTATGGCTACACCTTC.

This clonotype was counted a few times. The chain has TRBV9 and TRBJ2-3, with 9 bases aligning to TRBD2. The CDR3 is made up of 16 amino acids. J was trimmed by 3 bases and V by 3 bases; bases with no gene match: 8. Germline V gene lookup returns CDR1 SGDLS and CDR2 YYNGEE. This chain's CDR3 is CASSAPRGGGTDTQYF. The CDR3 DNA reads TGTGCCAGCAGCGCACCCCGCGGGGGGGGGACAGATACGCAGTATTTT.

This clonotype was detected only a few times. This chain connects TRBV30 to TRBJ1-6; 10 bases map to TRBD1. V lost 5 bases and J lost 8; bases outside the gene matches: 6. The CDR3 spans 14 residues. CDR1 GTSNPN and CDR2 SVGIG come from the germline V gene (reference sequence). The CDR3 loop is CAWGRDRGHSPLHF. For the CDR3, the DNA is TGTGCCTGGGGCCGGGACAGGGGTCATTCACCCCTCCACTTT.

The chain employs TRBV7-9 and TRBJ1-1; the D gene is possibly TRBD1 (5 bases). Trimming removed 4 bases at V and 4 bases at J, with 10 bases between. The CDR3 runs to 13 residues. In germline, CDR1 is SEHNR, CDR2 FQNEAQ (reference sequence). CDR3 in DNA: TGTGCCAGCAGCTCCCCGGGGCGCACTGAAGCTTTCTTT. Amino acids: CASSSPGRTEAFF.